This TCR beta chain was obtained from a study of blood T cell repertoires in COVID-19. During active infection, Seattle patients enrolled and were then monitored through disease. Methods used by the authors: By means of reference gene primer amplification, nucleated cell counts were estimated. The protocol was immunoSEQ multiplex PCR, while the TCRdb copy is restricted to in-frame clones and leaves out a portion. V, J and clone size were drawn from that table, and D and trimming were deduced from the DNA. The repertoire includes nearly 95,000 clones, around 67% of them detected once, and around 4% sits in the top ten. The V and J ends lost 2 bases and 1 base respectively, with 11 bases between them. CDR3 length: 15 residues. Germline assignment: CDR1 LNHDA and CDR2 SQIVND (reference sequence).

The sequencing input was peripheral blood. The J gene is TRBJ1-1, the V gene TRBV19, with D possibly matching TRBD1 (5 bases). The sequence came from a man in his sixties or seventies with COVID-19, enrolled during active disease. In DNA, the CDR3 is TGTGCCAGTAGTATAATCCCGACAGAGAACACTGAAGCTTTCTTT. Translation gives CASSIIPTENTEAFF.